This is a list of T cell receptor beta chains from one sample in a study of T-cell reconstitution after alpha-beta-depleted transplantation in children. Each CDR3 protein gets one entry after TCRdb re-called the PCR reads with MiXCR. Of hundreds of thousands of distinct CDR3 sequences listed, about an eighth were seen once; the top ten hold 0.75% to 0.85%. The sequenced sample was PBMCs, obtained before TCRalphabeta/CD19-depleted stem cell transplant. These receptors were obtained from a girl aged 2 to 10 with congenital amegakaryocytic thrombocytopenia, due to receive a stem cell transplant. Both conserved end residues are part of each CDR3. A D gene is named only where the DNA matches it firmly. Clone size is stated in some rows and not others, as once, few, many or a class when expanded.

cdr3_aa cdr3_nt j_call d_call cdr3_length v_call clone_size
CASSYGFVNTGELFF TGTGCCAGCAGTTACGGTTTCGTTAACACCGGGGAGCTGTTTTTT TRBJ2-2 NA 15 TRBV6-5 many
CSARDRGPWGEKLFF TGCAGTGCTAGAGATCGCGGCCCCTGGGGGGAAAAACTGTTTTTT TRBJ1-4 NA 15 TRBV20-1 NA
CASRKLAGESYNEQFF TGTGCCAGCAGAAAACTAGCGGGAGAGTCCTACAATGAGCAGTTCTTC TRBJ2-1 TRBD2 16 TRBV12-3/TRBV12-4 NA
CASRSDGGVHEAFF TGTGCCAGCAGATCCGACGGTGGGGTGCACGAAGCTTTCTTT TRBJ1-1 NA 14 TRBV12-3/TRBV12-4 many
CASSTTSGRAYNEQFF TGTGCCAGTAGCACGACTAGCGGGAGGGCCTACAATGAGCAGTTCTTC TRBJ2-1 TRBD2 16 TRBV19 NA
CASSLDLRLAGGFDEQFF TGTGCCAGCAGCTTAGATCTTCGACTAGCGGGAGGTTTCGATGAGCAGTTCTTC TRBJ2-1 TRBD2 18 TRBV11-2 few
CASSPRDSATGELFF TGTGCCAGCAGCCCACGGGACTCAGCCACCGGGGAGCTGTTTTTT TRBJ2-2 NA 15 TRBV7-7 NA
CASSQDLGLTEAFF TGTGCCAGCAGCCAAGATCTGGGATTGACTGAAGCTTTCTTT TRBJ1-1 NA 14 TRBV4-2 many
CASSSLGGADTQYF TGCGCCAGCAGCTCGCTCGGGGGCGCAGATACGCAGTATTTT TRBJ2-3 NA 14 TRBV5-1 few
CACSLGGRASGRGDEQYF TGTGCCTGCAGTTTAGGTGGACGAGCTAGCGGGAGGGGGGACGAGCAGTACTTC TRBJ2-7 TRBD2 18 TRBV3-1 NA
CASSTGLAIYEQYF TGCGCCAGCAGCACGGGACTAGCAATCTACGAGCAGTACTTC TRBJ2-7 TRBD2 14 TRBV5-1 few
CATSRGPPQKAFF TGTGCCACCAGCAGAGGCCCCCCCCAAAAGGCTTTCTTT TRBJ1-1 NA 13 TRBV15 NA
CASSVGISSYNEQFF TGTGCCAGCAGCGTAGGGATCAGCTCCTACAATGAGCAGTTCTTC TRBJ2-1 NA 15 TRBV9 many
CASSFLVGDEQFF TGTGCCAGCAGCTTCTTGGTGGGGGATGAGCAGTTCTTC TRBJ2-1 NA 13 TRBV7-7 many
CASSGLTGEETQYF TGTGCCAGCAGCGGCTTAACAGGGGAAGAGACCCAGTACTTC TRBJ2-5 TRBD1 14 TRBV9 many
CASSSPLAASYEQYF TGTGCCAGCAGCTCACCGCTAGCGGCGTCCTACGAGCAGTACTTC TRBJ2-7 TRBD2 15 TRBV5-6 many
CASRWRETQYF TGTGCCAGCAGATGGAGAGAGACCCAGTACTTC TRBJ2-5 NA 11 TRBV5-5 few
CASSSRAHTEAFF TGTGCCAGCAGCTCTAGGGCCCACACTGAAGCTTTCTTT TRBJ1-1 NA 13 TRBV27 few
CASSPAGAVSTDTQYF TGTGCCAGCAGCCCCGCAGGGGCTGTGAGCACAGATACGCAGTATTTT TRBJ2-3 NA 16 TRBV12-3/TRBV12-4 NA
CSAREASGRFYEQFF TGCAGTGCTAGAGAGGCTAGCGGGAGGTTTTATGAGCAGTTCTTC TRBJ2-1 TRBD2 15 TRBV20-1 many
CSAPQGPGELFF TGCAGTGCTCCGCAGGGGCCCGGGGAGCTGTTTTTT TRBJ2-2 NA 12 TRBV20-1 few
CASTDASSYNSPLHF TGCGCCAGCACGGACGCGAGCTCCTATAATTCACCCCTCCACTTT TRBJ1-6 NA 15 TRBV5-1 few
CSAGGASHSSYEQYF TGCAGTGCAGGTGGGGCTAGCCATAGCTCCTACGAGCAGTACTTC TRBJ2-7 NA 15 TRBV20-1 many
CASSYSDSTYEQYF TGTGCCAGCAGTTACTCGGACAGTACCTACGAGCAGTACTTC TRBJ2-7 NA 14 TRBV27 many
CASSLSGRGSQFF TGTGCCAGCAGCTTGAGCGGGAGGGGCTCTCAGTTCTTC TRBJ2-1 TRBD2 13 TRBV7-3 many
CASSLGAAYNEQFF TGCGCCAGCAGCTTGGGGGCGGCCTACAATGAGCAGTTCTTC TRBJ2-1 NA 14 TRBV5-1 few
CASSRVREGLGNEQFF TGCGCCAGCAGCCGTGTCAGGGAGGGCCTAGGCAATGAGCAGTTCTTC TRBJ2-1 TRBD2 16 TRBV5-1 few
CASSLSGRPSSREQYF TGTGCCAGCAGTTTATCAGGCAGACCTTCTTCGAGGGAGCAGTACTTC TRBJ2-7 NA 16 TRBV27 NA
CASSPFIPDTQYF TGTGCCAGCAGTCCTTTCATCCCAGATACGCAGTATTTT TRBJ2-3 NA 13 TRBV28 few
CSAKPVFGTGSEQYF TGCAGTGCTAAGCCCGTTTTCGGGACAGGCTCCGAGCAGTACTTC TRBJ2-7 TRBD1 15 TRBV20-1 many
CASSIVIPQRTVRNYGYTF TGTGCCAGTAGTATAGTAATCCCACAGCGCACAGTCAGGAACTATGGCTACACCTTC TRBJ1-2 NA 19 TRBV19 NA
CASRGSGRIRTQYF TGTGCCAGCAGAGGTAGCGGGCGTATACGGACCCAGTACTTC TRBJ2-5 TRBD2 14 TRBV25-1 few
CASSSPGETGNIQYF TGTGCCAGCAGCAGTCCAGGGGAGACGGGAAACATTCAGTACTTC TRBJ2-4 NA 15 TRBV5-5 many
CSATGQGHQPQHF TGCAGTGCTACCGGACAGGGACATCAGCCCCAGCATTTT TRBJ1-5 TRBD1 13 TRBV20-1 NA
CASMSRMGYSYNEQFF TGTGCCAGCATGTCTAGGATGGGTTACTCCTACAATGAGCAGTTCTTC TRBJ2-1 NA 16 TRBV12-3/TRBV12-4 NA
CASSLATVPGIYEQYF TGTGCCAGCAGCTTAGCTACGGTCCCCGGGATCTACGAGCAGTACTTC TRBJ2-7 NA 16 TRBV7-6 NA
CASRVLGTVYYGYTF TGTGCCAGCAGAGTCTTGGGGACAGTCTACTATGGCTACACCTTC TRBJ1-2 TRBD1 15 TRBV2 NA
CASSLNKHNEQFF TGTGCCAGCAGTTTGAACAAACACAATGAGCAGTTCTTC TRBJ2-1 NA 13 TRBV6-5 few
CASTTSLKNILYF TGTGCCAGCACTACGAGCCTCAAAAACATTCTGTACTTC TRBJ2-4 NA 13 TRBV18 NA
CASSRLEYEQYF TGTGCCAGCAGTAGATTGGAGTACGAGCAGTACTTC TRBJ2-7 NA 12 TRBV7-8 NA
CASSLGLVGNKQFF TGCGCCAGCAGCTTAGGACTAGTAGGTAATAAGCAGTTCTTC TRBJ2-1 TRBD2 14 TRBV5-1 NA
CASSLVTDSATNEKLFF TGTGCCAGCAGCTTGGTAACTGACTCTGCAACTAATGAAAAACTGTTTTTT TRBJ1-4 NA 17 TRBV5-5 NA
CASSLESGSTEAFF TGTGCCAGCAGCTTAGAATCAGGTAGCACTGAAGCTTTCTTT TRBJ1-1 NA 14 TRBV11-2 few
CASSFWLNEAFF TGTGCCAGCAGCTTTTGGCTGAATGAAGCTTTCTTT TRBJ1-1 NA 12 TRBV5-5 few
CAWNLAGGIYEQFF TGTGCCTGGAACCTAGCGGGTGGCATTTATGAGCAGTTCTTC TRBJ2-1 TRBD2 14 TRBV30 few
CASGFVAHIFF TGTGCCAGCGGATTCGTGGCCCACATTTTCTTC TRBJ2-1 NA 11 TRBV12-3/TRBV12-4 many
CASSSRLGELFF TGTGCCAGCAGCTCCCGGCTCGGGGAGCTGTTTTTT TRBJ2-2 NA 12 TRBV5-5 many
CATHRLPNTEAFF TGTGCCACCCATCGACTCCCGAACACTGAAGCTTTCTTT TRBJ1-1 NA 13 TRBV27 many
CASSLGNGNTEAFF TGTGCCAGCAGCTTGGGTAACGGTAACACTGAAGCTTTCTTT TRBJ1-1 NA 14 TRBV7-8 many
CASSWRNTEAFF TGTGCCAGCAGCTGGCGGAACACTGAAGCTTTCTTT TRBJ1-1 NA 12 TRBV7-9 few
CASMPTDTQYF TGTGCCAGCATGCCCACAGATACGCAGTATTTT TRBJ2-3 NA 11 TRBV2 many
CASSLGAGNTDTQYF TGTGCCAGCAGCTTAGGAGCGGGAAACACAGATACGCAGTATTTT TRBJ2-3 TRBD2 15 TRBV7-6 many
CSANAGLSYEQYF TGCAGTGCCAACGCGGGGCTGAGCTACGAGCAGTACTTC TRBJ2-7 NA 13 TRBV20-1 NA
CASSPDRGTRAFF TGCGCCAGCAGCCCCGACAGGGGGACGAGGGCTTTCTTT TRBJ1-1 TRBD1 13 TRBV5-1 few
CSVGTSGSGEQYF TGCAGCGTGGGGACTAGCGGGAGCGGCGAGCAGTACTTC TRBJ2-7 TRBD2 13 TRBV29-1 NA
CASSLRPYQGYASPLHF TGTGCCAGCAGCTTACGCCCATATCAGGGGTATGCTTCACCCCTCCACTTT TRBJ1-6 NA 17 TRBV7-6 many
CSGGMDYARLRQETQYF TGCAGCGGCGGGATGGACTACGCCCGTCTAAGGCAAGAGACCCAGTACTTC TRBJ2-5 NA 17 TRBV29-1 NA
CASSVGGSVYGYTF TGTGCCAGCAGCGTGGGAGGATCGGTCTATGGCTACACCTTC TRBJ1-2 NA 14 TRBV7-2 NA